The clone carrying this T cell receptor (beta chain) was observed a single time. This sample stems from a study of blood T cells in healthy people across ages. Using a J-beta primer mix together with a sample-barcoded 5' primer, a second PCR was run for roughly 6 to 12 cycles. TCRdb reprocessed the 5' RACE reads with MiXCR, giving one entry per CDR3 protein. This sample yields roughly 700,000 distinct CDR3 sequences, of which roughly 25% are seen a single time; 8% to 10% belongs to the top ten. There are 14 residues in the CDR3. Germline V gene lookup returns CDR1 MDHEN and CDR2 SYDVKM. V was clipped by 6 bases and J by 5 bases, with 14 bases between them. These same records also appear under a second study, on T cells of mothers and their children.

Sequencing used blood. The J gene is TRBJ2-4, the V gene TRBV28; no clear D. This sequence was found in a boy under 18 in good health. The CDR3 region is CASSFLSGENIQYF. In nucleotides, the CDR3 is TGTGCCAGCAGCTTCCTTAGTGGCGAAAACATTCAGTACTTC.